This section outlines one T cell receptor (beta chain) sequence together with its context. The entry originates in a study of blood T cell repertoires in COVID-19. The CDR3 sequence is 15 residues long. Germline assignment: CDR1 MGHDK and CDR2 SYGVNS. With 3 bases removed from V and 3 bases from J, the gap between germline ends came to 15 bases. This table comes from immunoSEQ multiplex PCR, and its TCRdb copy is limited to in-frame clones, with some not included. The sample has 300,000 to 350,000 clones, roughly 87% seen once. This TCR was recovered from a woman in her late teens or twenties who had recovered from COVID-19. This chain links TRBV25-1 with TRBJ2-7; possibly TRBD1 for D (6 bases). The sample was PBMCs or T cells enriched from blood (not recorded which). CDR3 residues: CASSDFGGSFYEQYF. In DNA form, the CDR3 reads TGTGCCAGCAGTGATTTTGGGGGCAGCTTCTACGAGCAGTACTTC.